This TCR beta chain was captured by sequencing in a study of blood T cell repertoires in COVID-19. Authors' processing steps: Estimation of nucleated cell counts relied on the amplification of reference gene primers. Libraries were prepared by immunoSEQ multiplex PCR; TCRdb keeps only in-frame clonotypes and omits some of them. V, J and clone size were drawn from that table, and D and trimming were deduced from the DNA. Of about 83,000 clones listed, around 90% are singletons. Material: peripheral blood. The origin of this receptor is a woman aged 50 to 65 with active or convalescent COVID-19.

The DNA for the CDR3 is TGTGCCAGCAGTTACGGGGACTCCCCAAGCTACACCTTC. Amino acids: CASSYGDSPSYTF. The chain couples TRBV6-5 to TRBJ1-2; possibly TRBD1 for D (5 bases). Deletions cut 2 bases from V and 9 bases from J, with 13 bases between. The CDR3 extends over 13 amino acids. From germline, CDR1 is MNHEY and CDR2 SVGAGI.